These 28 T cell receptor beta chains were sequenced from one sample in a study of cytomegalovirus exposure and HLA in healthy donors. The PCR used 60 Vbeta and 13 Jbeta primers. This table comes from immunoSEQ multiplex PCR, and its TCRdb copy is limited to in-frame clones, with some not included. Among approximately 150,000 clones listed, 84% were seen once. Sequenced input: PBMCs. The receptors shown here come from a girl aged 10 to 17 in good health and CMV-seropositive.

CDR3 sequence: CASSPRQGADQPQHF. The CDR3 DNA follows: TGTGCCAGCTCACCCCGACAGGGGGCGGATCAGCCCCAGCATTTT. The genes are TRBV18 and TRBJ1-5; 10 bases are shared with TRBD1. The J segment lost 5 bases and the V segment lost 3 bases, leaving 4 bases of the junction unmatched. The CDR3 sequence is 15 residues long. Per germline, CDR1 KGHSH and CDR2 LQKENI.

This chain links TRBV19 with TRBJ2-3, with 8 bases that match TRBD1. The CDR3 extends over 14 amino acids. Trimming cost V 5 bases and J 8 bases; bases outside gene matches: 9. CDR1 is LNHDA, CDR2 SQIVND, per germline (reference sequence). CDR3 loop: CASSPRGQGVTQYF. The CDR3 DNA reads TGTGCCAGTAGTCCCAGGGGGCAGGGGGTTACGCAGTATTTT.

The chain employs TRBV30 and TRBJ2-2; 7 bases match TRBD1. Germline assignment: CDR1 GTSNPN and CDR2 SVGIG (reference sequence). This CDR3 comprises 14 residues. The V segment lost 1 base and the J segment 7 bases; nucleotides outside the gene matches: 6. In nucleotides, the CDR3 is TGTGCCTGGAGTGCCGGGACAGAAAACGGGGAGCTGTTTTTT. Residues: CAWSAGTENGELFF.

V and J are TRBV27 and TRBJ1-1; D remains unclear. CDR1 MNHEY and CDR2 SMNVEV come from the germline V gene (reference sequence). The CDR3 spans 13 residues. Trimming removed 8 bases at V and 1 base at J, with 11 bases between. CDR3 coding DNA: TGTGCCAGCGGGCAGGCGAGGAACACTGAAGCTTTCTTT. Translated: CASGQARNTEAFF.

The rearrangement links TRBV5-8 to TRBJ1-2; D unresolved. V was clipped by 0 bases and J by 0 bases, with 9 bases between them. Germline V gene sequence: CDR1 SGHTS, CDR2 YDEGEE. CDR3 length equals 15 residues. CDR3 amino acids: CASSLVAAANYGYTF. In DNA form, the CDR3 reads TGTGCCAGCAGCTTGGTGGCGGCAGCTAACTATGGCTACACCTTC.

Concerning this clone: At the DNA level, this CDR3 is encoded by other sequences in the same sample as well. V is TRBV2 and J is TRBJ1-2; D is ambiguous. The CDR3 is 12 amino acids. Trimming removed 6 bases at V and 8 bases at J, with 13 bases between. Germline CDR1 reads SNHLY; CDR2 reads FYNNEI. CDR3 nucleotides: TGTGCCAGCAGGGCGGAAGGTGGCGGCTACACCTTC. Translated, it gives CASRAEGGGYTF.

CDR3 nucleotides: TGTGCCAGCAGTTTCGGGGGGTGGGGTGAAAAACTGTTTTTT. The encoded protein is CASSFGGWGEKLFF. This chain links TRBV27 with TRBJ1-4, with D tentatively TRBD1 (5 bases). From germline, CDR1 is MNHEY and CDR2 SMNVEV (reference sequence). The CDR3 contains 14 residues. Trimming pared 3 bases from V and 7 bases from J, leaving 12 bases between.

This chain connects TRBV5-1 to TRBJ2-7; 10 bases are a match to TRBD2. V trimming: 5 bases; J trimming: 4 bases; junction bases outside the gene matches: 9. CDR3 length: 15 amino acids. Germline V lookup: CDR1 SGHRS, CDR2 YFSETQ. The CDR3 DNA reads TGCGCCAGCAGAAACCGAGCGGGGGGGCCTTACGAGCAGTACTTC. Translation gives CASRNRAGGPYEQYF.

On this clone: Different DNA sequences within this sample yield the same CDR3. The rearrangement joins TRBV19 to TRBJ2-6; TRBD2 agrees at 7 bases. The CDR3 has 15 amino acids. V gave up 3 bases and J gave up 1 base; unmatched junction bases: 0. Germline V gene sequence: CDR1 LNHDA, CDR2 SQIVND (reference sequence). The CDR3 DNA is TGTGCCAGTAGTATCGGGGGGTCTGGGGCCAACGTCCTGACTTTC. Translated, it gives CASSIGGSGANVLTF.

DNA of the CDR3: TGTGCCAGCAGGGGACTAGCGGGGGTCAGGGAGCAGTTCTTC. Protein: CASRGLAGVREQFF. The V and J genes are TRBV6-6 and TRBJ2-1; 14 bases agree with TRBD2. The germline gives CDR1 MNHNY, CDR2 SVGAGI (reference sequence). The CDR3 extends over 14 amino acids. V shed 6 bases and J 10 bases; nucleotides not matched to a gene: 5.

This clone has just a few counts. This chain joins TRBV6-6 and TRBJ1-2, with D perhaps TRBD1 (5 bases). V was cut by 6 bases and J by 6 bases, with 14 bases left in between. Germline CDR1 is MNHNY and CDR2 is SVGAGI (reference sequence). The CDR3 covers 13 residues. Here the CDR3 reads CASRQTGGDGYTF. CDR3 sequence (DNA): TGTGCCAGCAGGCAAACAGGTGGCGATGGCTACACCTTC.

The V call is TRBV6-5, the J call TRBJ1-2; 7 positions agree with TRBD1. The CDR3 sequence is 15 residues long. Trimming removed 2 bases from V and 0 bases from J; junction bases left unmatched: 3. Germline CDR1 is MNHEY and CDR2 is SVGAGI. The CDR3: CASSYSRGANYGYTF. Here the CDR3 DNA reads TGTGCCAGCAGTTACAGCAGGGGGGCTAACTATGGCTACACCTTC.

This chain connects TRBV12-5 to TRBJ2-3, with D perhaps matching TRBD1 (6 bases). The CDR3 runs to 17 residues. Trimming stripped 6 bases from V and 6 bases from J, with 25 bases between. From germline, CDR1 is LGHNT and CDR2 FRNRAP. CDR3 nucleotide sequence: TGTGCTAGTGGCTCCGAACGAAAAGGGGGTGAATTGGATACGCAGTATTTT. Its translation: CASGSERKGGELDTQYF.

On this clone: This same CDR3 is encoded by further DNA sequences in the sample. The J gene is TRBJ2-7, the V gene TRBV9; TRBD2 matches at 10 bases. CDR1 SGDLS and CDR2 YYNGEE come from the germline V gene. J gave up 1 base and V 0 bases, and 1 base lay outside the gene matches. This CDR3 is built from 15 residues. The CDR3 DNA is TGTGCCAGCAGCGTAGGTAGCGGGGGGTCCTACGAGCAGTACTTC. As protein: CASSVGSGGSYEQYF.

On this clone itself: The junction differs from germline at one of its ends, possibly a read error. The chain recombines TRBV7-9 with TRBJ2-6; possible D gene TRBD1, 6 bases. The CDR3 is made up of 19 amino acids. Germline CDR1 SEHNR, CDR2 FQNEAQ (reference sequence). The CDR3 DNA reads as TGTTCCAGCAGACGAAGACGGGACATACGACGGCCTGGGGCCAACGTCCTGACTTTC. Translation gives CSSRRRRDIRRPGANVLTF. The variable domain in full, completed from reference TRBV7-9 and TRBJ2-6, reads DTGVSQNPRHKITKRGQNVTFRCDPISEHNRLYWYRQTLGQGPEFLTYFQNEAQLEKSRLLSDRFSAERPKGSFSTLEIQRTEQGDSAMYLCSSRRRRDIRRPGANVLTFGAGSRLTVL.

This chain connects TRBV7-2 to TRBJ1-1; D is unresolved. This CDR3 contains 13 residues. V was shortened by 0 bases and J by 5 bases, with 7 bases between the two germline ends. Germline V gene sequence: CDR1 SGHTA, CDR2 FQGNSA. DNA for the CDR3: TGTGCCAGCAGCTTAGCGGTCCAGACTGAAGCTTTCTTT. It translates to CASSLAVQTEAFF.

The CDR3 sequence: CASSLERAVNTGELFF. DNA of the CDR3: TGTGCCAGCAGCTTAGAGCGGGCGGTGAACACCGGGGAGCTGTTTTTT. The chain recombines TRBV11-2 with TRBJ2-2, with D perhaps TRBD2 (5 bases). The CDR3 loop spans 16 amino acids. Trimming took off 0 bases at V and 1 base at J, with 9 bases between the two ends. Germline CDR1 SGHAT, CDR2 FQNNGV.

This clone has a handful of counts. The V call is TRBV9, the J call TRBJ1-2, with D uncertain. The CDR3 is made up of 14 amino acids. CDR1 SGDLS and CDR2 YYNGEE come from the germline V gene. The V end was cut by 4 bases, the J end by 4 bases, with 14 bases between. Here the CDR3 DNA reads TGTGCCAGCAGCCCCGACCTTGGAGGCTATGGCTACACCTTC. This codes for CASSPDLGGYGYTF. Drawing the rest from reference TRBV9 and TRBJ1-2, the complete variable domain is DSGVTQTPKHLITATGQRVTLRCSPRSGDLSVYWYQQSLDQGLQFLIQYYNGEERAKGNILERFSAQQFPDLHSELNLSSLELGDSALYFCASSPDLGGYGYTFGSGTRLTVV.

The CDR3 nucleotides are TGTGCCAGCAGCCAAAGACTAGCGGGGGAATACAATGAGCAGTTCTTC. Translated: CASSQRLAGEYNEQFF. The rearrangement uses TRBV14 and TRBJ2-1; TRBD2 aligns across 12 bases. The CDR3 is made up of 16 amino acids. V gave up 2 bases and J gave up 4 bases; unmatched junction bases: 3. Per the germline V gene, CDR1 is SGHDN and CDR2 is FVKESK.

The chain employs TRBV7-6 and TRBJ2-7; possible D gene TRBD2, 5 bases. Germline V gene sequence: CDR1 SGHVS, CDR2 FNYEAQ. V was shortened by 1 base and J by 2 bases, with 15 bases between the two germline ends. The CDR3 is made up of 16 amino acids. CDR3 amino acids: CASSLDLRVRTYEQYF. In DNA, the CDR3 is TGTGCCAGCAGCTTAGATTTGAGGGTCAGGACCTACGAGCAGTACTTC.

The chain employs TRBV6-5 and TRBJ1-2; TRBD1 matches 9 bases. V shed 6 bases, J shed 8 bases, and the junction held 10 bases outside the gene matches. Germline V gives CDR1 MNHEY, CDR2 SVGAGI. The length of the CDR3 is 14 residues. The CDR3 loop reads CASSFPGQGDGYTF. In DNA form, the CDR3 reads TGTGCCAGCAGCTTTCCGGGACAGGGCGACGGCTACACCTTC.

This chain uses TRBV6-1 with TRBJ1-5; 7 nucleotides line up with TRBD1. V shed 8 bases, J shed 4 bases, and the junction held 5 bases outside the gene matches. The germline CDR1 and CDR2 sequences are MNHNS and SASEGT. The CDR3 has 13 residues. The CDR3 DNA sequence: TGTGCCAGCGGCACAGGGGCGAATCAGCCCCAGCATTTT. Residues: CASGTGANQPQHF.

The gene calls are TRBV27 and TRBJ2-5; 9 bases are shared with TRBD1. The CDR3 extends over 15 amino acids. Per the germline V gene, CDR1 is MNHEY and CDR2 is SMNVEV (reference sequence). The V gene end was trimmed by 6 bases and the J gene end by 1 base; junction bases not matched to a gene: 6. CDR3 in DNA: TGTGCCAGCAGCGGACAGGGGCCCATCCAAGAGACCCAGTACTTC. As protein: CASSGQGPIQETQYF.

The chain carries TRBV30 and TRBJ2-7; 7 nucleotides match TRBD1. Trimming cost V 4 bases and J 3 bases; bases outside gene matches: 12. The CDR3 runs 15 residues. CDR1 is GTSNPN, CDR2 SVGIG, per germline (reference sequence). CDR3 DNA sequence: TGTGCCTGGAACCAACCCAGGGGGACCCACTACGAGCAGTACTTC. Residues: CAWNQPRGTHYEQYF. The full variable domain, completed using reference TRBV30 and TRBJ2-7, is SQTIHQWPATLVQPVGSPLSLECTVEGTSNPNLYWYRQAAGRGLQLLFYSVGIGQISSEVPQNLSASRPQDRQFILSSKKLLLSDSGFYLCAWNQPRGTHYEQYFGPGTRLTVT.

V and J are TRBV19 and TRBJ1-4; no reliable D call. Germline values: CDR1 LNHDA, CDR2 SQIVND (reference sequence). The V and J ends lost 5 bases and 4 bases respectively, with 17 bases between them. The CDR3 extends over 16 amino acids. Written as DNA, the CDR3 is TGTGCCAGTAGTGCATATCTTGGGCCTCTTAATGAAAAACTGTTTTTT. This sequence encodes CASSAYLGPLNEKLFF.

V gene TRBV6-6 combines with J gene TRBJ2-7; a weak D match, TRBD2 (5 bases). The CDR3 has 14 amino acids. Trimming left V 6 bases short and J 2 bases short, with 14 bases between. CDR1 is MNHNY, CDR2 SVGAGI, per germline (reference sequence). CDR3 residues: CASSPQRVTYEQYF. The CDR3 nucleotides read TGTGCCAGCAGCCCCCAGAGGGTTACCTACGAGCAGTACTTC.

The CDR3 DNA sequence: TGTGCCAGCAGCTTAGGAGTCCGAAACACCATATATTTT. Its protein is CASSLGVRNTIYF. The V call is TRBV5-4, the J call TRBJ1-3, with D unclear. Trimming left V 2 bases short and J 5 bases short, with 8 bases between. This CDR3 has 13 amino acids. Germline CDR1 is SGHNT and CDR2 is YYREEE (reference sequence).

The rearrangement joins TRBV5-4 to TRBJ1-5, with no clear D. CDR1 is SGHNT, CDR2 YYREEE, per germline (reference sequence). CDR3 length: 14 amino acids. V was pared by 0 bases and J by 9 bases, with 13 bases between. CDR3 region: CASSLGGGGSPQHF. Written as DNA, the CDR3 is TGTGCCAGCAGCTTGGGGGGTGGAGGGTCGCCCCAGCATTTT.